This T cell receptor beta chain appears in the sequencing data of a study of response to subunit inactivated influenza vaccine. Study outcomes and limitations: It was suggested by the authors that few new T cells are recruited by each seasonal influenza vaccination.

This CDR3 is 12 amino acids long. Germline CDR1 and CDR2: SQVTM and ANQGSEA. V was clipped by 4 bases and J by 8 bases, with 14 bases between them. Each CDR3 protein is one row after TCRdb ran MiXCR on the RT-PCR reads. The data hold 650,000 or so distinct CDR3 sequences, with less than 15% observed a single time. The sample holds a few counts of this clonotype. Its antigen is currently unknown. This clonotype was sampled from a man aged 50 to 60 who received an inactivated influenza vaccine. Sequencing was performed on PBMCs from blood, taken 14 to 15 days before vaccination. V and J are TRBV29-1 and TRBJ1-2, with a weak D call TRBD1 (5 bases). CDR3 amino acids: CSVGWGRGGYTF. CDR3 nucleotide sequence: TGCAGCGTTGGGTGGGGCCGGGGAGGCTACACCTTC.